This T cell receptor (beta chain) was sequenced in a study of blood T cell repertoires in COVID-19. TCRdb's table, derived via immunoSEQ multiplex PCR, lists solely in-frame clones and lacks some. The sample contains about 350,000 clones, 89% of which appear only once. The V gene lost 4 bases and the J gene lost 0 bases, with 19 bases spanning the gap. The CDR3 spans 17 residues. Germline CDR1 is MDHEN and CDR2 is SYDVKM. A Seattle source enrolled patients during active infection and followed them longitudinally. The sample was peripheral blood. V gene TRBV28 combines with J gene TRBJ2-7; D gene ambiguous. This clonotype was obtained from a woman aged 55-69 years with COVID-19, enrolled during active disease. The CDR3 DNA reads TGTGCCAGCAGTTCCCCATCGTTTGAGGATCTCTCCTACGAGCAGTACTTC. This sequence encodes CASSSPSFEDLSYEQYF.